This T cell receptor beta chain was identified in a study of Graves' ophthalmopathy and Graves' hyperthyroidism. The germline V gene has CDR1 MNHEY and CDR2 SVGEGT. With 7 bases clipped from V and 1 base from J, the junction kept 7 bases outside the gene matches. This CDR3 region has 16 residues. As the template, RNA transcripts were used to amplify TCR beta CDR3 regions. Second-round multiplex PCR followed a first-round RT-PCR using HTBI primers. TCRdb re-called the multiplex PCR reads with MiXCR, one entry per CDR3 protein. Of 200,000 to 250,000 distinct CDR3 sequences in the sample, 20% to 25% are singletons; the top ten hold roughly 42%. This clonotype was detected many times.

This sequence originates from a woman aged 50 to 60 with Graves' ophthalmopathy. The sample consisted of peripheral blood. This rearrangement joins TRBV6-2 or TRBV6-3 to TRBJ1-1; 12 positions match TRBD1. Here the CDR3 reads CASIPRGQGANTEAFF. The CDR3 coding sequence is TGTGCCAGCATTCCTAGGGGACAGGGGGCGAACACTGAAGCTTTCTTT.